This T cell receptor (beta chain) stems from a study of molecular identifiers for immune sequencing clone quantification. This clonotype was seen at least ten times. The use of previously described methods and listed TCR primers produced the bulk TCR libraries. From the PCR reads, TCRdb called clonotypes with MiXCR, one entry per CDR3 protein. The sample shows about 640,000 distinct CDR3 sequences, about 20% of them seen only once. Naive CD8 T cells were picked out by sorting for CD8+CD4-CCR7+CD45RA+. Source material: naive CD8+ T cells from blood, with Jurkat cell RNA spiked in. The sample's subset: FACS-sorted CD8+CD4-CCR7+CD45RA+ naive T cells. The clonotype comes from a human donor in good health. Some libraries in this study had Jurkat cell RNA spiked in.

CDR3 protein: CASSQDWPGLGYEQYF. The CDR3 coding sequence is TGCGCCAGCAGCCAAGATTGGCCGGGACTAGGTTACGAGCAGTACTTC. The gene calls are TRBV4-1 and TRBJ2-7, with 8 bases matching TRBD2. The CDR3 length is 16 residues. The V and J ends lost 0 bases and 4 bases, in that order; junction bases with no gene match: 8. Germline V gene sequence: CDR1 MGHRA, CDR2 YSYEKL.